Presented here are 2 T cell receptor beta chains from one specimen sequenced in a study of T cell responses to AZD1222 COVID-19 vaccine. Here immunoSEQ multiplex PCR was the method, and the copy in TCRdb shows in-frame clones only, minus some. The sample gives approximately 67,000 clones, about 85% of which show up once; 21% is in the top ten. The sequencing used peripheral blood, collected on day 0 of AZD1222 vaccination. These receptors all come from an adult in good health.

This clone was recorded once. V is TRBV28 and J is TRBJ1-1; TRBD1 aligns across 8 bases. CDR1 is MDHEN and CDR2 is SYDVKM in the germline V gene. The CDR3 is 15 amino acids. V gave up 7 bases and J gave up 1 base; unmatched junction bases: 8. The CDR3 nucleotides read TGTGCCAGCAACGTCCCCGGGACAGGGAACACTGAAGCTTTCTTT. It codes for CASNVPGTGNTEAFF. Full variable domain (remainder filled in from reference TRBV28 and TRBJ1-1): DVKVTQSSRYLVKRTGEKVFLECVQDMDHENMFWYRQDPGLGLRLIYFSYDVKMKEKGDIPEGYSVSREKKERFSLILESASTNQTSMYLCASNVPGTGNTEAFFGQGTRLTVV.

The rearrangement links TRBV3-1 (or the pseudogene TRBV3-2) to TRBJ2-3; 9 nucleotides line up with TRBD2. Losses at the gene ends were 2 bases for V and 0 bases for J; bases not matched to a gene: 0. Per germline, CDR1 LGHDT and CDR2 YNNKEL (reference sequence). This CDR3 is 15 amino acids long. CDR3 region: CASSQTSGSTDTQYF. CDR3 DNA: TGTGCCAGCAGCCAAACTAGCGGGAGCACAGATACGCAGTATTTT.